A single sample gave rise to the 22 T cell receptor beta chains below, sequenced in a study of OX40 agonist ivuxolimab in advanced cancers. Profiled with immunoSEQ multiplex PCR; TCRdb holds only in-frame clones, not every one. Of 45,000 to 60,000 clones in the sample, about 87% were seen once. The sample in question was CD4+ or CD8+ T cells sorted from blood, obtained in a trial of the OX40 agonist ivuxolimab. The origin of the receptors is an adult with an advanced solid tumor such as melanoma, head and neck, liver or kidney cancer.

The V gene is TRBV4-3, the J gene TRBJ2-3; 7 bases match TRBD2. The germline V gene encodes CDR1 LGHNA and CDR2 YSLEER. The CDR3 covers 17 residues. V shed 0 bases and J 2 bases; nucleotides not matched to a gene: 8. CDR3 bases: TGCGCCAGCAGCCAAGATAGGGCTAGCGGATTCACAGATACGCAGTATTTT. Translating gives CASSQDRASGFTDTQYF.

About this clone itself: At one boundary the junction diverges from the germline segment, which might be a read error. The genes are TRBV2 and TRBJ1-1; D uncertain. The CDR3 is 11 amino acids. The germline CDR1 and CDR2 sequences are SNHLY and FYNNEI. DNA of the CDR3: TGTGCCAGCATGTCGAGGGCTGAGGCTTTCTTT. Translating gives CASMSRAEAFF.

The chain uses TRBV30 and TRBJ1-4; D unclear. The CDR3 has 14 residues. Trimming removed 5 bases from V and 8 bases from J, with 18 bases in between. CDR1 and CDR2 (germline): GTSNPN, SVGIG (reference sequence). The CDR3 protein is CAWGRTGGNEKLFF. The CDR3 coding sequence is TGTGCCTGGGGTCGGACCGGAGGGAACGAAAAACTGTTTTTT.

This chain joins TRBV7-8 and TRBJ1-2; possible D gene TRBD1, 5 bases. The CDR3 is 14 residues long. CDR1 and CDR2 (germline): SGHVS, FQNEAQ. Trimming removed 5 bases from V and 0 bases from J, with 10 bases in between. CDR3 sequence: CASSLSTANYGYTF. The CDR3 DNA reads TGTGCCAGCAGCCTATCGACAGCTAACTATGGCTACACCTTC. Supplemented by reference TRBV7-8 and TRBJ1-2, the full variable domain reads GAGVSQSPRYKVAKRGQDVALRCDPISGHVSLFWYQQALGQGPEFLTYFQNEAQLDKSGLPSDRFFAERPEGSVSTLKIQRTQQEDSAVYLCASSLSTANYGYTFGSGTRLTVV.

The chain couples TRBV5-4 to TRBJ2-5, with TRBD2 matching 9 bases. The V segment lost 0 bases and the J segment 6 bases; nucleotides outside the gene matches: 6. Per germline, CDR1 SGHNT and CDR2 YYREEE (reference sequence). The CDR3 has 15 residues. This chain's CDR3 is CASSLVASGKQTQYF. The DNA for the CDR3 is TGTGCCAGCAGCTTGGTGGCTAGCGGGAAACAGACCCAGTACTTC.

The rearrangement links TRBV27 to TRBJ1-2, with no clear D. The CDR3 loop spans 13 amino acids. CDR1 MNHEY and CDR2 SMNVEV come from the germline V gene (reference sequence). V lost 6 bases to trimming and J lost 7 bases, with 15 bases between them. The CDR3 bases are TGTGCCAGCAGCCCAAAGGGTCCGGGTGGCTACACCTTC. Its protein is CASSPKGPGGYTF.

The chain links TRBV19 to TRBJ1-5; D unresolved. The CDR3 totals 14 residues. V was clipped by 6 bases and J by 0 bases, with 9 bases between them. Germline V gene data show CDR1 as LNHDA and CDR2 as SQIVND (reference sequence). CDR3 amino acids: CASRGIDSNQPQHF. Written as DNA, the CDR3 is TGTGCCAGTAGGGGGATCGATAGCAATCAGCCCCAGCATTTT.

The CDR3 nucleotides read TGTGCCAGCAGTTTAGCCCCGGGACAGGGCGCTAACTATGGCTACACCTTC. This codes for CASSLAPGQGANYGYTF. The genes are TRBV27 and TRBJ1-2, with TRBD1 matching 9 bases. CDR1 and CDR2 (germline): MNHEY, SMNVEV (reference sequence). The CDR3 covers 17 residues. The ends lost 2 bases at V and 0 bases at J; junction bases unmatched: 7.

In the case of this clone: Additional DNA sequences in this sample encode the identical CDR3. The chain uses TRBV19 and TRBJ2-3; D not resolved. V lost 2 bases to trimming and J lost 1 base, with 4 bases between them. The CDR3 runs to 13 residues. The germline CDR1 and CDR2 sequences are LNHDA and SQIVND (reference sequence). The CDR3 bases are TGTGCCAGTAGTATACTGGGCACAGATACGCAGTATTTT. This gives the protein CASSILGTDTQYF.

The chain recombines TRBV18 with TRBJ2-1, with TRBD2 identical over 10 bases. After removal of 2 bases from V and 8 bases from J, the junction contained 6 bases not matched to a gene. The length of the CDR3 is 15 residues. The V gene's germline CDR1 is KGHSH and CDR2 LQKENI. Here the CDR3 reads CASSPRVAGGDEQFF. CDR3 DNA: TGTGCCAGCTCACCAAGGGTAGCGGGAGGCGATGAGCAGTTCTTC.

CDR3 region: CAWSTGMGNTIYF. The CDR3 DNA sequence: TGTGCCTGGAGTACGGGCATGGGAAACACCATATATTTT. J is TRBJ1-3 and V is TRBV30; D ambiguous. Trimming stripped 2 bases from V and 4 bases from J, with 9 bases between. The V gene's germline CDR1 is GTSNPN and CDR2 SVGIG (reference sequence). This CDR3 has 13 residues.

The J gene is TRBJ2-7, the V gene TRBV28; weak D call: TRBD1 (6 bases). The V gene's germline CDR1 is MDHEN and CDR2 SYDVKM. The V and J ends lost 4 bases and 6 bases respectively, with 16 bases between them. CDR3 length equals 14 residues. The CDR3 sequence: CASSYRGSRAEQYF. The CDR3 bases are TGTGCCAGCAGTTATAGGGGGAGTCGGGCCGAGCAGTACTTC. Based on the CDR3 plus reference TRBV28 and TRBJ2-7, the full variable domain is DVKVTQSSRYLVKRTGEKVFLECVQDMDHENMFWYRQDPGLGLRLIYFSYDVKMKEKGDIPEGYSVSREKKERFSLILESASTNQTSMYLCASSYRGSRAEQYFGPGTRLTVT.

The chain has TRBV7-9 and TRBJ2-3; a weak D match, TRBD2 (6 bases). The CDR3 contains 13 residues. V was shortened by 3 bases and J by 4 bases, with 8 bases between the two germline ends. Germline V gene lookup returns CDR1 SEHNR and CDR2 FQNEAQ (reference sequence). CDR3 residues: CASSFGGSDTQYF. The CDR3 nucleotides are TGTGCCAGCAGCTTCGGAGGGTCAGATACGCAGTATTTT.

The rearrangement joins TRBV28 to TRBJ2-7, with 9 bases aligning to TRBD1. This CDR3 has 15 amino acids. With V trimmed by 4 bases and J by 7 bases, 11 bases remained unmatched. Germline CDR1 and CDR2: MDHEN and SYDVKM. CDR3 coding DNA: TGTGCCAGCAGTTCAGCCGGGACAGGGCCGATTGAGCAGTACTTC. This sequence encodes CASSSAGTGPIEQYF.

A note on this clone: The DNA is left out, because the CDR3 cannot be placed on it with certainty; the CDR3 is given as TCRdb lists it. The chain recombines TRBV28 with TRBJ2-7; the D call TRBD1 from the table was never checked on the DNA. The CDR3 contains 17 residues when both ends are counted. The V gene's germline CDR1 is MDHEN and CDR2 SYDVKM. This chain's CDR3 is CASSILVDRDRAYEQYF.

The chain couples TRBV28 to TRBJ2-1, with 14 bases identical to TRBD2. The CDR3 length is 15 residues. With 8 bases clipped from V and 7 bases from J, the junction kept 7 bases outside the gene matches. Germline values: CDR1 MDHEN, CDR2 SYDVKM. Here the CDR3 DNA reads TGTGCCAGCGCGTCGGGGACTAGCGGGAGTAATGAGCAGTTCTTC. Translation: CASASGTSGSNEQFF.

The sample holds one count of this clone. This sequence joins TRBV14 and TRBJ1-3, with D possibly TRBD1 on 5 matching bases. The length of the CDR3 is 19 residues. CDR1 and CDR2 from the germline V gene are SGHDN and FVKESK. V dropped 0 bases and J dropped 0 bases, with 18 bases sitting between them. Here the CDR3 reads CASSQDAGNLFSSGNTIYF. The CDR3 nucleotides read TGTGCCAGCAGCCAAGATGCAGGGAATCTATTCAGCTCTGGAAACACCATATATTTT.

V is TRBV7-3 and J is TRBJ2-2; D possibly uses TRBD1 or TRBD2 (5 bases each). Trimming removed 6 bases at V and 5 bases at J, with 13 bases between. The CDR3 runs 14 residues. From germline, CDR1 is SGHTA and CDR2 FQGTGA. Written as DNA, the CDR3 is TGTGCCAGCAGTCGGGACGGACAAACCGGGGAGCTGTTTTTT. Its protein is CASSRDGQTGELFF.

V and J are TRBV7-6 and TRBJ2-3; TRBD2 matches at 14 bases. The V segment lost 0 bases and the J segment 14 bases; nucleotides outside the gene matches: 10. In germline, CDR1 is SGHVS, CDR2 FNYEAQ. This CDR3 is built from 16 residues. The CDR3 sequence is CASSLASRTSGRHLYF. As DNA, the CDR3 is TGTGCCAGCAGCTTAGCGTCCAGGACTAGCGGGAGGCATCTGTATTTT.

The chain couples TRBV18 to TRBJ1-5; the D is unclear. The V gene lost 0 bases and the J gene lost 5 bases, with 8 bases spanning the gap. CDR3 length: 14 residues. In germline, CDR1 is KGHSH, CDR2 LQKENI. The CDR3 region is CASSPPFRDQPQHF. The CDR3 nucleotides are TGTGCCAGCTCACCACCCTTTAGGGATCAGCCCCAGCATTTT.

This clone has only one observation. V usage is TRBV28 and J usage is TRBJ2-1; 13 bases line up with TRBD2. The CDR3 has 16 amino acids. Per germline, CDR1 MDHEN and CDR2 SYDVKM. The V gene end was trimmed by 4 bases and the J gene end by 8 bases; junction bases not matched to a gene: 8. The CDR3 DNA reads as TGTGCCAGCAGTTCCCCACTAGCGGGAGGGTACCATGAGCAGTTCTTC. It translates to CASSSPLAGGYHEQFF.

The rearrangement uses TRBV9 and TRBJ2-5, with D possibly matching TRBD2 (5 bases). Germline assignment: CDR1 SGDLS and CDR2 YYNGEE. With 0 bases removed from V and 4 bases from J, the gap between germline ends came to 10 bases. The CDR3 totals 14 residues. CDR3 DNA: TGTGCCAGCAGCGTAGGAGCGGCGGGAGAGACCCAGTACTTC. Amino acid sequence: CASSVGAAGETQYF.